This TCR beta chain was documented in a study of T cell responses to AZD1222 COVID-19 vaccine. Regarding the study as a whole: Every sample of the repertoires postdated the peak T cell response. Most donors were white British, females outnumbered males, and clonal diversity was possibly underestimated.

Sequencing was performed with immunoSEQ multiplex PCR; in TCRdb, only in-frame clones are kept and a portion is missing. Of 200,000 or so clones in the sample, approximately 93% are singletons; the top ten hold more than 0.8%. The ends were cut back, 3 bases at V and 4 bases at J, with 12 bases in the middle. The CDR3 totals 14 residues. Germline V gene data show CDR1 as SGHDN and CDR2 as FVKESK. In regard to this clone: The antigen is undetermined.

This sample comprised peripheral blood, obtained 28 days after the second AZD1222 dose. The V gene is TRBV14, the J gene TRBJ1-1, with a tentative D call TRBD1 (5 bases). This receptor was identified in an adult who received the AZD1222 COVID-19 vaccine. DNA for the CDR3: TGTGCCAGCAGCCAGGTGGTGGGGGGCACTGAAGCTTTCTTT. Encoded protein: CASSQVVGGTEAFF. Drawing the rest from reference TRBV14 and TRBJ1-1, the complete variable domain is EAGVTQFPSHSVIEKGQTVTLRCDPISGHDNLYWYRRVMGKEIKFLLHFVKESKQDESGMPNNRFLAERTGGTYSTLKVQPAELEDSGVYFCASSQVVGGTEAFFGQGTRLTVV.